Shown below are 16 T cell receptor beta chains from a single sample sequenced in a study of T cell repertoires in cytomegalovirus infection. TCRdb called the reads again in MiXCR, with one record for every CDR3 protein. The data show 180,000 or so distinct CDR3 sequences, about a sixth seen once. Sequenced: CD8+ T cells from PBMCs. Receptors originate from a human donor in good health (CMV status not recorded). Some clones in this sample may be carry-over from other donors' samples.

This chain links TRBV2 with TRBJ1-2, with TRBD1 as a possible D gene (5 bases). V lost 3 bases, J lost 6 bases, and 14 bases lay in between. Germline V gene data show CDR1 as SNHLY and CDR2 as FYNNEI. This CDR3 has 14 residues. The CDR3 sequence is CASSDETVDNGYTF. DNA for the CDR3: TGTGCCAGCAGTGACGAGACAGTTGATAATGGCTACACCTTC.

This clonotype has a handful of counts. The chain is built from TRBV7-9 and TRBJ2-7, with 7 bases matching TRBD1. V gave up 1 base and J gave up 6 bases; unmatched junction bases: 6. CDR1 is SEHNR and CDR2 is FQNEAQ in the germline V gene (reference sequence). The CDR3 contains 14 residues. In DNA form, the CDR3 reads TGTGCCAGCAGCTTAGTCGAGGGGGCGATCGAGCAGTACTTC. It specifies CASSLVEGAIEQYF.

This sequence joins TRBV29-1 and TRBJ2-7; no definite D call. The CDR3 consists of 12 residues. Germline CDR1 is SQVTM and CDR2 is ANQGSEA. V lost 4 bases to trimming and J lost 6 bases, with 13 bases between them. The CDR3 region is CSVVGHSGEQYF. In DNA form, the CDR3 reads TGCAGCGTTGTTGGGCACTCAGGCGAGCAGTACTTC.

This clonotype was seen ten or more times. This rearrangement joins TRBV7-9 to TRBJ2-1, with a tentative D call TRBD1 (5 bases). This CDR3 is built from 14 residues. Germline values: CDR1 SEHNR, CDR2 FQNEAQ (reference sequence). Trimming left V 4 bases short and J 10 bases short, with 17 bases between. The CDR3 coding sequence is TGTGCCAGCAGCTGGCCGCCTCAGGGAAACGAGCAGTTCTTC. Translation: CASSWPPQGNEQFF.

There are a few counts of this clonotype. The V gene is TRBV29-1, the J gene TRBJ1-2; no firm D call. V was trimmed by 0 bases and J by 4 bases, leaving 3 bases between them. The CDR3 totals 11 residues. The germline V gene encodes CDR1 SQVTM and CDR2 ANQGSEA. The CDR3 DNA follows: TGCAGCGTTGAAGAGCTCTATGGCTACACCTTC. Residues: CSVEELYGYTF.

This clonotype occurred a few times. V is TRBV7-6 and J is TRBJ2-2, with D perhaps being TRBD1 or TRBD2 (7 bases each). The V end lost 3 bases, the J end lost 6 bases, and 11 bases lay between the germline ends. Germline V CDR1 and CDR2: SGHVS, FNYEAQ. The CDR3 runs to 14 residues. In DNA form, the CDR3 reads TGTGCCAGCAGCTTTGGGAGGGGGCCCGGGGAGCTGTTTTTT. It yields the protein CASSFGRGPGELFF.

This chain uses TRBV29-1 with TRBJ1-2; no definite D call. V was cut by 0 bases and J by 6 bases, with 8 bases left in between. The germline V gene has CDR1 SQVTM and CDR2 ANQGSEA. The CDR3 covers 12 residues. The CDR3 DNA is TGCAGCGTTGAAGATCCTAGGCATGGCTACACCTTC. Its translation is CSVEDPRHGYTF.

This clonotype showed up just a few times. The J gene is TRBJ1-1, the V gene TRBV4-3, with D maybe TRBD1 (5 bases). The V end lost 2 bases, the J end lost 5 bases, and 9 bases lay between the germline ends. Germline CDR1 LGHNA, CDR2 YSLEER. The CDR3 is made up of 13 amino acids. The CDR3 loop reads CASSQMRGTEAFF. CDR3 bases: TGCGCCAGCAGCCAAATGCGGGGGACTGAAGCTTTCTTT.

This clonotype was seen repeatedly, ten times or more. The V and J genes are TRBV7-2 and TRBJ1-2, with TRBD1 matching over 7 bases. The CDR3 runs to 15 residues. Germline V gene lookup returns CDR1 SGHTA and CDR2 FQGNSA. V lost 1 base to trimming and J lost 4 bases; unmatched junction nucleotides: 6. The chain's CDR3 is CASSLGQGQSYGYTF. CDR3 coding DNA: TGTGCCAGCAGCTTAGGACAGGGACAAAGCTATGGCTACACCTTC.

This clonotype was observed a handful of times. CDR3 residues: CASSPRRPEQETQYF. Here the CDR3 DNA reads TGTGCCAGCAGTCCGCGGAGGCCAGAACAAGAGACCCAGTACTTC. This chain connects TRBV28 to TRBJ2-5; tentative D call: TRBD2 (5 bases). The CDR3 runs 15 residues. Germline CDR1 reads MDHEN; CDR2 reads SYDVKM. The ends were cut back, 5 bases at V and 2 bases at J, with 15 bases in the middle.

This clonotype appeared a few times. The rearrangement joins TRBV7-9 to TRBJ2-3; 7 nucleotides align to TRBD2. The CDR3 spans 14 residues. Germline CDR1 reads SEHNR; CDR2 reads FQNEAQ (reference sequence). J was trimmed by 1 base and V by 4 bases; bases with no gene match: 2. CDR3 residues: CASSWAGGTDTQYF. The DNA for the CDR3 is TGTGCCAGCAGCTGGGCGGGGGGCACAGATACGCAGTATTTT. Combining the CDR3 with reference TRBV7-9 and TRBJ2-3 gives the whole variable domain DTGVSQNPRHKITKRGQNVTFRCDPISEHNRLYWYRQTLGQGPEFLTYFQNEAQLEKSRLLSDRFSAERPKGSFSTLEIQRTEQGDSAMYLCASSWAGGTDTQYFGPGTRLTVL.

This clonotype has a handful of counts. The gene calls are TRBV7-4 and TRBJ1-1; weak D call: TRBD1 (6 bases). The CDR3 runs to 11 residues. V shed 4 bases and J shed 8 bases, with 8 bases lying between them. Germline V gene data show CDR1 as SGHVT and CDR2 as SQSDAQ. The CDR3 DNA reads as TGTGCCAGCAGCTCGGACAGAGAAGCTTTCTTT. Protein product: CASSSDREAFF. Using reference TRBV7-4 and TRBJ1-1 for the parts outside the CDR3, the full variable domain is GAGVSQSPRYKVAKRGRDVALRCDSISGHVTLYWYRQTLGQGSEVLTYSQSDAQRDKSGRPSGRFSAERPERSVSTLKIQRTEQGDSAVYLCASSSDREAFFGQGTRLTVV.

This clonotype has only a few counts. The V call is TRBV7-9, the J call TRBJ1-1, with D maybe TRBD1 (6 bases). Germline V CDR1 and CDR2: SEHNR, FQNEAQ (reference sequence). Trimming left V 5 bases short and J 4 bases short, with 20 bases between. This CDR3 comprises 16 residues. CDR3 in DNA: TGTGCCAGCAGCCCCCGGGACATCGGCGGGGCCACTGAAGCTTTCTTT. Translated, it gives CASSPRDIGGATEAFF.

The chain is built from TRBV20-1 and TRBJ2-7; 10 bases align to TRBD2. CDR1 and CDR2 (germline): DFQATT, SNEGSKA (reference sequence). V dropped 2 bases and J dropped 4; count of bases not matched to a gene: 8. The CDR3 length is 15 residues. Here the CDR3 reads CSARYVVAGGYEQYF. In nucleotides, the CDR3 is TGCAGTGCTAGATACGTCGTAGCGGGGGGTTACGAGCAGTACTTC.

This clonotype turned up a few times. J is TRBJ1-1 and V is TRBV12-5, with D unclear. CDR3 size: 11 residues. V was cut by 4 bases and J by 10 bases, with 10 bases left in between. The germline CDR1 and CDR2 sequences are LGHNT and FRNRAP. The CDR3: CASGSPDRAFF. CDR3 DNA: TGTGCTAGTGGTTCTCCCGACCGAGCTTTCTTT. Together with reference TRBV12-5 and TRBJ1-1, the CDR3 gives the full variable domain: DARVTQTPRHKVTEMGQEVTMRCQPILGHNTVFWYRQTMMQGLELLAYFRNRAPLDDSGMPKDRFSAEMPDATLATLKIQPSEPRDSAVYFCASGSPDRAFFGQGTRLTVV.

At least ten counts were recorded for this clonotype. The CDR3 DNA reads as TGTGCCAGCAGTTTTAGCGGGGGGGCCGGGAATGAGCAGTTCTTC. Encoded protein: CASSFSGGAGNEQFF. The V call is TRBV12-3 or TRBV12-4, the J call TRBJ2-1; TRBD2 matches 11 bases. This CDR3 contains 15 residues. V gave up 3 bases and J gave up 7 bases; unmatched junction bases: 5.